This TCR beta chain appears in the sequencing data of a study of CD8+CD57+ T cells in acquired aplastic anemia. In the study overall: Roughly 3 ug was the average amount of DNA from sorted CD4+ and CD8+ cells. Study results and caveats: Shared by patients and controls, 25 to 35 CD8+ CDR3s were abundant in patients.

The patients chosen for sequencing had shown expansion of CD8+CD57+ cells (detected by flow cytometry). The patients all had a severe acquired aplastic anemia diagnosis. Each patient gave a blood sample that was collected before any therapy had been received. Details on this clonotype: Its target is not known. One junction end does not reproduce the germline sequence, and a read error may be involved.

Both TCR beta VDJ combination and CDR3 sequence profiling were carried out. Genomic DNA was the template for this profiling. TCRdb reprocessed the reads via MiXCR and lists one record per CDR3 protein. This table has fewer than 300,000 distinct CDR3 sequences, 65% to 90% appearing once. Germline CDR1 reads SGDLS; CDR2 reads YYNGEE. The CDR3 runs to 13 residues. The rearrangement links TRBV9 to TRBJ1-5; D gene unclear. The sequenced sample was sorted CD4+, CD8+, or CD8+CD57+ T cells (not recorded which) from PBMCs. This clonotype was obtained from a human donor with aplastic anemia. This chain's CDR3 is CASSHKGAQLQHF. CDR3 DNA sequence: TGCGCCAGCAGCCATAAAGGAGCTCAGCTCCAGCATTTT.